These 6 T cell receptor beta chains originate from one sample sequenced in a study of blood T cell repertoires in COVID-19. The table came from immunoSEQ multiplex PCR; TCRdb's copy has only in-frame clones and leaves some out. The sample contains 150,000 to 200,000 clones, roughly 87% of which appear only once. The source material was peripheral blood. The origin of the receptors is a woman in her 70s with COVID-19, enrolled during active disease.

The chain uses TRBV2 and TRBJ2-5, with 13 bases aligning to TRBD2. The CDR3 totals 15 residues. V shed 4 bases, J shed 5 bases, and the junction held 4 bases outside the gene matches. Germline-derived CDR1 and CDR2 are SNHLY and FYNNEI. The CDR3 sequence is CASSATSGRSETQYF. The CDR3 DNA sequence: TGTGCCAGCAGTGCGACTAGCGGGAGGTCGGAGACCCAGTACTTC.

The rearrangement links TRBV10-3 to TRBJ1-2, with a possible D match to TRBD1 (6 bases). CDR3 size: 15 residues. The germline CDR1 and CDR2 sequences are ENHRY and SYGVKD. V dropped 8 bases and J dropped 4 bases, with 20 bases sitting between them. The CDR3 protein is CAIPIGGREAYGYTF. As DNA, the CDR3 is TGTGCCATCCCAATTGGGGGGCGGGAGGCCTATGGCTACACCTTC.

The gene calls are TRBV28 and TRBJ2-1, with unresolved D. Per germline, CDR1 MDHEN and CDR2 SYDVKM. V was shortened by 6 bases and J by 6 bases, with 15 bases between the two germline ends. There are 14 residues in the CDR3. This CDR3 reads CASSPPPRGNEQFF. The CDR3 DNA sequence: TGTGCCAGCAGCCCCCCCCCACGAGGCAATGAGCAGTTCTTC.

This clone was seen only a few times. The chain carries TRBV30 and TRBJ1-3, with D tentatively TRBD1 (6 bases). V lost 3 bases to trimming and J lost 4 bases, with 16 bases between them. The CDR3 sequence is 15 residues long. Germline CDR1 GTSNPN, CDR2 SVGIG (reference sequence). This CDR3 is CAWRFTGLGGNTIYF. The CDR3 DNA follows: TGTGCCTGGAGGTTCACAGGGTTGGGCGGAAACACCATATATTTT.

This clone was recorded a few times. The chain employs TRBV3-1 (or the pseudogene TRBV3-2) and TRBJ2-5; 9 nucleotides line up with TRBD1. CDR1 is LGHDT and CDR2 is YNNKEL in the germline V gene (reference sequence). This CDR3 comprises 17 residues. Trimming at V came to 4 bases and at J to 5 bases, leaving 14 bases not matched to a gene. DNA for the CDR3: TGTGCCAGCAGCCCTCTCACCGGGACAGGGTTTGCGGAGACCCAGTACTTC. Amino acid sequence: CASSPLTGTGFAETQYF.

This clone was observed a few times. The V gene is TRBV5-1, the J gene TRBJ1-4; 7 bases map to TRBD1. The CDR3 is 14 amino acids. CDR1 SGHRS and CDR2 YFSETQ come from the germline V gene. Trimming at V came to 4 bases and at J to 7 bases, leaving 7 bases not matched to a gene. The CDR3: CASSIRQGGEKLFF. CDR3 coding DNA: TGCGCCAGCAGCATACGACAGGGCGGTGAAAAACTGTTTTTT. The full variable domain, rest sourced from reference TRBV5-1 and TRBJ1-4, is KAGVTQTPRYLIKTRGQQVTLSCSPISGHRSVSWYQQTPGQGLQFLFEYFSETQRNKGNFPGRFSGRQFSNSRSEMNVSTLELGDSALYLCASSIRQGGEKLFFGSGTQLSVL.